The TCR beta chain under discussion was sequenced for a study of shared clonotypes between healthy human individuals. Study findings and constraints: In contrast to clonotypes shared by all four donors, non-shared clonotypes had lower generation probabilities.

Profiling relied on immunoSEQ multiplex PCR, and the TCRdb table lists in-frame clones only, not all of them. Here the sample spans about 2.3 million clones, 92% being singletons. The investigators split CD4+ cells into a CD45RA+ naive subset and a CD45RA-negative memory subset. V was clipped by 0 bases and J by 5 bases; unmatched bases: 6. In germline, CDR1 is SGDLS, CDR2 YYNGEE. CDR3 length: 16 amino acids. Regarding this clone: Its antigen is not identified.

This clonotype was obtained from a man aged 18-30 years in good health. Some clones in this sample may be carry-over from other donors' samples. This sequence joins TRBV9 and TRBJ2-1, with 9 positions matching TRBD1. Sequenced material: naive CD4+ T cells from PBMCs. The subset here: CD45RA+ positively selected. CDR3 in DNA: TGTGCCAGCAGCGTAGGATCGGGACAGGGCAACAATGAGCAGTTCTTC. Protein: CASSVGSGQGNNEQFF.